Detailed here is one T cell receptor (beta chain). Methods used by the authors: Amplifying reference gene primers gave estimates of nucleated cell counts. Sequenced by immunoSEQ multiplex PCR; TCRdb stores in-frame clones only, minus some. That table gives V, J and clone size, and the DNA gave D and trimming. The profile shows 30,000 to 50,000 clones, about 80% of them singletons. The sample is drawn from a study of blood T cell repertoires in COVID-19. Study context: Samples representing acute and convalescent COVID-19 were sourced from the United States, Italy and Spain. PBMCs, B-cell-depleted T cells, or T cells provided the cDNA or gDNA that made up the material.

CDR3 size: 16 residues. V was clipped by 1 base and J by 4 bases; unmatched bases: 8. CDR1 MNHEY and CDR2 SMNVEV come from the germline V gene (reference sequence). The source of this sequence is a man in his forties or fifties with active or convalescent COVID-19. The specimen sequenced was peripheral blood. The chain joins TRBV27 to TRBJ2-7; 9 bases align to TRBD2. Here the CDR3 DNA reads TGTGCCAGCAGTTTATTATCGACTAGCGGAAATTACGAGCAGTACTTC. Translated: CASSLLSTSGNYEQYF.